This entry features one TCR beta chain sequence. Its cognate antigen has yet to be identified. Base-call qualities are not available, and no considerably larger clone is one nucleotide away. The CDR3 regions of human TCRbeta chains were subjected to immunosequencing. Processing in the source paper ran as follows. TCRs in the repertoires were compared against a reference library of SARS-CoV-2-specific TCRs that had been generated with the MIRA antigen-specificity platform. Breadth was defined as the fraction of unique TCRs that were SARS-CoV-2-associated. Depth was defined as the fraction of total T cells that were SARS-CoV-2-associated. Using the MIRA data, every spike-specific TCR was mapped to the spike region that the TCR reacted to and assigned to either a CD4 or a CD8 class. Log10-transformed breadth and depth values were compared by one-way ANOVA with Sidak's multiple comparisons tests. Imported from immuneACCESS, the table was reduced by TCRdb to in-frame sequences with V and J called. These copies leave out some clones; in studies compared against another copy, an unresolved V gene accounts for under half, and the cause of the remainder is not known. V, J and clone size derive from that table, while D and trimming were established from the DNA sequence. Present in this sample are about 180,000 clones, about 90% of which were seen just once. The ten largest clones take up approximately 0.49% of the sample.

This entry belongs to a study of T cell responses to AZD1222 COVID-19 vaccine (dated by TCRdb to the early 2020s). General notes on the study: AZD1222 recipients whose second dose came at about 4 weeks and those whose second dose came at about 12 weeks were combined into one group, since spike-specific TCR depth and breadth did not differ between the two schedules. Enrollment into the trials was organized by age into subgroups of 18-55, 56-69 and 70-plus years, and those subgroups contained approximately 150, 30 and 60 TCR-sequenced participants, respectively. TCR sequencing was performed for more than 230 trial participants, of whom around 200 were given two doses of AZD1222 and some 26 were given two doses of MenACWY control vaccine. Here is what the overall study found, with its caveats: The 56-69-year group was small, and its depth increase did not reach significance, likely because of low power. Conclusions about previously exposed vaccinees are limited, since just five or six AZD1222 recipients were seropositive for SARS-CoV-2 at baseline. After two AZD1222 doses, both the breadth and the depth of spike-specific TCRs were significantly higher than at day 0 and than in MenACWY recipients. Because no day 14 peak-response samples were available, repertoires were characterized only after the peak T cell response. The vaccine-associated CD4 TCRs covered the entire spike protein, and the dominant responses fell in regions 160-218 and 743-854. Reportedly, close to half of the unique spike-specific TCRs recognized epitopes lying outside the regions that are mutated in the B.1.351 and B.1.1.7 variants. Most participants were white British and females outnumbered males, and the authors suggested that clonal diversity may have been underestimated.

The germline V gene encodes CDR1 LNHDA and CDR2 SQIVND (reference sequence). The CDR3 spans 13 residues, from the cysteine through the phenylalanine. Here the CDR3 DNA is all that survives: 39 bases in frame from base 1. The germline V end is reduced by 6 bases and the J end by 6 bases; junction bases left unmatched: 7. The meaning of the sample's time point label: baseline before first vaccination. The vaccinee samples were drawn from two UK trials, COV001 and COV002, one of which was a single-blind randomized controlled phase 2/3 trial testing AZD1222 (ChAdOx1 nCoV-19) in healthy adults. Trial participant PBMC samples were collected at day 0 and day 28 after the second dose for TCRbeta chain sequencing.

In this chain, TRBV19 is recombined with TRBJ2-5; TRBD2 aligns with 7 central bases. The sample here was peripheral blood, taken on day 0 of AZD1222 vaccination. The receptor was isolated from an adult in good health. For the CDR3, the sequence is CASRGGGEKTQYF. Here is the DNA: TGTGCCAGTAGAGGCGGGGGTGAAAAGACCCAGTACTTC.